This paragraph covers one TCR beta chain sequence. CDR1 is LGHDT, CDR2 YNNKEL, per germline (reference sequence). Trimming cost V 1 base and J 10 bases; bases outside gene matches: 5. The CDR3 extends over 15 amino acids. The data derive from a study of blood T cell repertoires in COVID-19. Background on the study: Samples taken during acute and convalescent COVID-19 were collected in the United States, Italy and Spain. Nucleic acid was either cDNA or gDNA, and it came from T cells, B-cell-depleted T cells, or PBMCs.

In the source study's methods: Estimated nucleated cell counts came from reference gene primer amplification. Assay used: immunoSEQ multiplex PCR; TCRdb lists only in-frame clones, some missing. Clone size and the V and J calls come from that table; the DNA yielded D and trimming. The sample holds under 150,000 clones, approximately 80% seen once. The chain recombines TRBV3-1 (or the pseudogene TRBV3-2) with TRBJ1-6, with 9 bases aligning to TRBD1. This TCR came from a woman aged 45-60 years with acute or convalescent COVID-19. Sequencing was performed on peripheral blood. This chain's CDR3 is CASSQARQGDSPLHF. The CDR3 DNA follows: TGTGCCAGCAGCCAAGCTCGACAGGGGGACTCACCCCTCCACTTT.